A single sample gave rise to the 14 T cell receptor beta chains below, sequenced in a study of T cells in Graves' hyperthyroidism and ophthalmopathy. Amplification of TCR beta CDR3 regions was performed using RNA transcripts as template. The study used the HTBI primer set for a first-round RT-PCR of the TCR CDR3. One entry per CDR3 protein, called by TCRdb with MiXCR from the multiplex PCR reads. The sample carries hundreds of thousands of distinct CDR3 sequences, about 35% recorded once. The source material was blood. The origin of the receptors is a woman aged 40-49 years with Graves' hyperthyroidism.

The J gene is TRBJ2-7, the V gene TRBV10-3; 7 nucleotides agree with TRBD1. Trimming took 5 bases from V and 2 from J; bases not matched to a gene: 6. Germline lookup yields CDR1 ENHRY and CDR2 SYGVKD. The CDR3 is made up of 14 amino acids. The CDR3 region has the DNA TGTGCCATCAGTAGGACAGGCCATCCCTACGAGCAGTACTTC. This codes for CAISRTGHPYEQYF.

This clonotype was found many times. One end of the junction varies from germline; a read error may be responsible. This chain uses TRBV5-1 with TRBJ2-7; 10 positions agree with TRBD2. Per germline, CDR1 SGHRS and CDR2 YFSETQ. CDR3 length: 15 amino acids. CDR3 amino acids: CASSLRTSGTYEQYF. Here the CDR3 DNA reads TGTGCCAGCAGCTTGAGGACTAGCGGTACCTACGAGCAGTACTTC.

About this clonotype: A much larger clone differs by one base, so this may be a read error. Given the absence of the conserved phenylalanine or tryptophan at the CDR3 end, a read error is likely. This sequence joins TRBV20-1 and TRBJ1-1; tentatively, D is TRBD1 (6 bases). V shed 0 bases and J shed 5 bases, with 7 bases lying between them. CDR1 and CDR2 from the germline V gene are DFQATT and SNEGSKA (reference sequence). The CDR3 loop spans 12 amino acids. The CDR3 loop reads CSARDRGTEAFL. In nucleotides, the CDR3 is TGCAGTGCTAGAGACAGGGGAACTGAAGCTTTCCTT.

The chain carries TRBV7-8 and TRBJ2-7, with D possibly being TRBD1 or TRBD2 (5 bases each). The CDR3 has 14 amino acids. Trimming left V 5 bases short and J 5 bases short, with 16 bases between. Germline V gene lookup returns CDR1 SGHVS and CDR2 FQNEAQ. The CDR3 region is CASSARWGSHEQYF. As DNA, the CDR3 is TGTGCCAGCAGCGCGCGTTGGGGGTCCCACGAGCAGTACTTC.

The rearrangement joins TRBV30 to TRBJ1-1; no clear D gene. Germline CDR1 reads GTSNPN; CDR2 reads SVGIG (reference sequence). This CDR3 region has 12 residues. The V and J ends lost 0 bases and 4 bases respectively, with 6 bases between them. Written as DNA, the CDR3 is TGTGCCTGGAGTGTATCAGGCACTGAAGCTTTCTTT. Translation: CAWSVSGTEAFF. The whole variable domain, remainder taken from reference TRBV30 and TRBJ1-1, is SQTIHQWPATLVQPVGSPLSLECTVEGTSNPNLYWYRQAAGRGLQLLFYSVGIGQISSEVPQNLSASRPQDRQFILSSKKLLLSDSGFYLCAWSVSGTEAFFGQGTRLTVV.

The rearrangement joins TRBV12-3 or TRBV12-4 to TRBJ2-2, with 7 bases lining up with TRBD1. Unmatched junction bases numbered 8, after V lost 5 bases and J lost 2 bases. The CDR3 contains 16 residues. The CDR3 nucleotides are TGTGCCAGCAGTCTCGACAGGGACGGAAACACCGGGGAGCTGTTTTTT. It is translated as CASSLDRDGNTGELFF.

This clonotype was counted many times. The chain couples TRBV7-2 to TRBJ1-5; D is unclear. V lost 5 bases to trimming and J lost 1 base, with 12 bases between them. Per germline, CDR1 SGHTA and CDR2 FQGNSA. The length of the CDR3 is 15 residues. CDR3 protein: CASSPREWSNQPQHF. CDR3 in DNA: TGTGCCAGCAGCCCGAGGGAGTGGAGCAATCAGCCCCAGCATTTT. Based on the CDR3 plus reference TRBV7-2 and TRBJ1-5, the full variable domain is GAGVSQSPSNKVTEKGKDVELRCDPISGHTALYWYRQSLGQGLEFLIYFQGNSAPDKSGLPSDRFSAERTGGSVSTLTIQRTQQEDSAVYLCASSPREWSNQPQHFGDGTRLSIL.

This clonotype was seen ten or more times. V usage is TRBV7-2 and J usage is TRBJ1-3, with D hard to call. The V gene lost 4 bases and the J gene lost 0 bases, with 7 bases spanning the gap. This CDR3 is built from 14 residues. In germline, CDR1 is SGHTA, CDR2 FQGNSA. Written as DNA, the CDR3 is TGTGCCAGCAGCTCCAAACTCTCTGGAAACACCATATATTTT. Protein product: CASSSKLSGNTIYF.

The table lists this clonotype with a few counts. This chain uses TRBV20-1 with TRBJ1-4; 7 bases line up with TRBD1. This CDR3 has 14 residues. The J segment lost 5 bases and the V segment lost 3 bases, leaving 6 bases of the junction unmatched. From germline, CDR1 is DFQATT and CDR2 SNEGSKA (reference sequence). CDR3 in amino acids: CSASGGGLNEKLFF. CDR3 nucleotide sequence: TGCAGTGCTAGCGGAGGGGGCTTAAATGAAAAACTGTTTTTT.

V usage is TRBV28 and J usage is TRBJ1-2; D possibly corresponds to TRBD1 (6 bases). The CDR3 contains 15 residues. With 6 bases removed from V and 3 bases from J, the gap between germline ends came to 17 bases. Germline loops: CDR1 MDHEN, CDR2 SYDVKM. CDR3 amino acids: CASRATGTPHYGYTF. CDR3 DNA: TGTGCCAGCAGGGCCACAGGGACCCCACACTATGGCTACACCTTC.

This clonotype was seen many times. The chain recombines TRBV29-1 with TRBJ2-5; D gene unclear. CDR1 and CDR2 from the germline V gene are SQVTM and ANQGSEA. The CDR3 has 14 residues. Trimming removed 0 bases at V and 5 bases at J, with 13 bases between. The CDR3 bases are TGCAGCGTTGAAGATCGAGGACCTTGGGAGACCCAGTACTTC. It is translated as CSVEDRGPWETQYF.

As for this clonotype: The junction departs from the called germline gene at one end, perhaps through a read error. The chain links TRBV7-9 to TRBJ1-1, with unresolved D. CDR1 and CDR2 (germline): SEHNR, FQNEAQ (reference sequence). The CDR3 contains 15 residues. For the CDR3, the DNA is TGCGCCAGCAGCCAAGCCTTTTCAGTTAACACTGAAGCTTTCTTT. This gives the protein CASSQAFSVNTEAFF.

This clonotype showed up many times. The rearrangement joins TRBV7-4 to TRBJ1-5, with D unresolved. The CDR3 covers 13 residues. Germline V gene lookup returns CDR1 SGHVT and CDR2 SQSDAQ. V lost 1 base and J lost 4, with 5 bases in between. For the CDR3, the DNA is TGTGCCAGCAGCTTAGGAGAAAATCAGCCCCAGCATTTT. Its protein product is CASSLGENQPQHF.

This chain connects TRBV29-1 to TRBJ2-3; D gene ambiguous. Germline V gene lookup returns CDR1 SQVTM and CDR2 ANQGSEA. CDR3 length: 10 amino acids. The V and J ends lost 6 bases and 6 bases respectively, with 7 bases between them. The CDR3 coding sequence is TGCAGCGTCCCGGAGGATACGCAGTATTTT. It specifies CSVPEDTQYF.